This TCR beta chain was obtained from a study of T cells in tuberculosis. About the study: The T cells targeted glucose monomycolate, a mycobacterial lipid, via CD1B. In South Africa, adults with active tuberculosis were compared with IGRA-negative and latently infected IGRA-positive adolescents.

Some clones are missing from TCRdb's copy, which holds only in-frame ones; the method was immunoSEQ multiplex PCR. Among some 31,000 clones, just over 90% were seen once, and the ten largest hold around 4.6%. The germline CDR1 and CDR2 sequences are SGHAT and FQNNGV. The CDR3 consists of 15 residues. Trimming stripped 1 base from V and 1 base from J, with 10 bases between. This TCR was sampled from a donor between 10 and 35 years old with latent tuberculosis or without tuberculosis infection. The rearrangement uses TRBV11-2 and TRBJ2-5; D remains unclear. The sample comprised PBMCs. The CDR3 sequence is CASSLVGAVQETQYF. In nucleotides, the CDR3 is TGTGCCAGCAGCTTAGTGGGCGCAGTCCAAGAGACCCAGTACTTC.